These 26 T cell receptor beta chains were all obtained from the same sample, sequenced in a study of T cell responses to AZD1222 COVID-19 vaccine. Some clones are missing from TCRdb's copy, which holds only in-frame ones; the method was immunoSEQ multiplex PCR. The table records roughly 130,000 clones, around 90% of them present only once. The specimen was peripheral blood, collected on day 0 of AZD1222 vaccination. The receptors stem from an adult in good health.

A few counts support this clone. This sequence joins TRBV28 and TRBJ2-7; possibly TRBD1 for D (6 bases). The germline CDR1 and CDR2 sequences are MDHEN and SYDVKM. The CDR3 covers 14 residues. V lost 2 bases and J lost 7, with 15 bases in between. The CDR3 reads CASSLPGDLWEQYF. In nucleotides, the CDR3 is TGTGCCAGCAGTTTACCAGGGGACCTCTGGGAGCAGTACTTC.

The gene calls are TRBV30 and TRBJ1-2, with D possibly matching TRBD1 (5 bases). The V and J ends lost 5 bases and 5 bases respectively, with 15 bases between them. This CDR3 has 13 residues. Germline CDR1 and CDR2: GTSNPN and SVGIG (reference sequence). CDR3 bases: TGTGCCTGGTCCCGGCAGGGAAGTTATGGCTACACCTTC. It codes for CAWSRQGSYGYTF.

The V and J genes are TRBV5-1 and TRBJ1-6; a weak D match, TRBD1 (5 bases). This CDR3 has 14 amino acids. Trimming took off 0 bases at V and 13 bases at J, with 14 bases between the two ends. In germline, CDR1 is SGHRS, CDR2 YFSETQ. CDR3: CASSLVGGVRPLHF. The CDR3 DNA reads as TGCGCCAGCAGCTTGGTGGGGGGGGTACGGCCCCTCCACTTT.

The V and J genes are TRBV28 and TRBJ1-2; D is ambiguous. CDR1 MDHEN and CDR2 SYDVKM come from the germline V gene. The CDR3 is 12 amino acids. The germline V and J ends were trimmed by 3 bases and 4 bases, with 6 bases remaining between them. CDR3 nucleotides: TGTGCCAGCAGTTTTGTAGGCTATGGCTACACCTTC. Protein product: CASSFVGYGYTF.

The V gene is TRBV5-7, the J gene TRBJ2-7, with D possibly being TRBD1 (6 bases). TRBV5-7 is classed as an ORF, of uncertain function. CDR3 length: 14 residues. Trimming shortened V by 4 bases and J by 4 bases, and 15 bases separated the two germline ends. The CDR3: CASSPNRELYEQYF. The CDR3 DNA reads as TGTGCCAGCAGCCCTAACAGGGAACTTTACGAGCAGTACTTC.

The rearrangement links TRBV6-5 to TRBJ1-3; D perhaps matches TRBD1 (5 bases). V was pared by 5 bases and J by 4 bases, with 12 bases between. The CDR3 contains 14 residues. Germline CDR1 reads MNHEY; CDR2 reads SVGAGI. The chain's CDR3 is CASSRDLVGNTIYF. DNA for the CDR3: TGTGCCAGCAGTCGGGACTTAGTGGGAAACACCATATATTTT.

The chain recombines TRBV3-1 (or the pseudogene TRBV3-2) with TRBJ2-3; possibly TRBD1 for D (6 bases). The V gene's germline CDR1 is LGHDT and CDR2 YNNKEL (reference sequence). CDR3 length equals 16 residues. V lost 1 base, J lost 2 bases, and 13 bases lay in between. The CDR3 protein is CASSQVQGYITDTQYF. The CDR3 DNA sequence: TGTGCCAGCAGCCAAGTACAGGGATATATCACAGATACGCAGTATTTT.

This clone was seen a few times. This sequence joins TRBV10-1 and TRBJ2-7; 9 nucleotides match TRBD1. Germline trimming cut 4 bases from V and 5 bases from J; bases unmatched to any gene: 6. Germline V gives CDR1 WNHNN, CDR2 SYGVQD (reference sequence). The CDR3 contains 14 residues. CDR3 region: CASSVGQGRHEQYF. CDR3 sequence (DNA): TGCGCCAGCAGTGTGGGACAGGGAAGGCACGAGCAGTACTTC.

V and J are TRBV5-1 and TRBJ2-7; D uncertain. Germline V gene sequence: CDR1 SGHRS, CDR2 YFSETQ. Deletions cut 7 bases from V and 1 base from J, with 15 bases between. The CDR3 covers 14 residues. CDR3 coding DNA: TGCGCCAGCGGGGTGGGTGGGTCTTCCTACGAGCAGTACTTC. Translating gives CASGVGGSSYEQYF.

This clone was recorded once. The chain recombines TRBV5-8 with TRBJ1-2; 10 nucleotides agree with TRBD1. After removal of 0 bases from V and 7 bases from J, the junction contained 6 bases not matched to a gene. The CDR3 is made up of 15 amino acids. Per germline, CDR1 SGHTS and CDR2 YDEGEE. CDR3 nucleotide sequence: TGTGCCAGCAGCTTGGTGGGACAGGGGAGAGGTGGCTACACCTTC. Translated, it gives CASSLVGQGRGGYTF.

This rearrangement joins TRBV6-5 to TRBJ1-1, with a weak D call TRBD1 (5 bases). The V end was cut by 5 bases, the J end by 4 bases, with 11 bases between. The CDR3 has 13 amino acids. Germline V gene data show CDR1 as MNHEY and CDR2 as SVGAGI. CDR3 coding DNA: TGTGCCAGCAGTCTCCAGGGCAGCACTGAAGCTTTCTTT. Its protein is CASSLQGSTEAFF.

The chain recombines TRBV30 with TRBJ1-5; D is uncertain. The CDR3 sequence is 15 residues long. V dropped 2 bases and J dropped 2 bases, with 13 bases sitting between them. Germline V gene sequence: CDR1 GTSNPN, CDR2 SVGIG (reference sequence). The CDR3 region is CAWSYTATGNQPQHF. In DNA form, the CDR3 reads TGTGCCTGGAGTTACACAGCAACAGGCAATCAGCCCCAGCATTTT.

The CDR3 here is CASSLDLAGGYEQYF. The CDR3 DNA follows: TGTGCCAGCAGCTTAGATCTAGCGGGGGGCTACGAGCAGTACTTC. J is TRBJ2-7 and V is TRBV7-2; 11 bases match TRBD2. Per germline, CDR1 SGHTA and CDR2 FQGNSA. V shed 1 base and J 3 bases; nucleotides not matched to a gene: 2. The CDR3 loop spans 15 amino acids.

V usage is TRBV4-1 and J usage is TRBJ2-2; 7 bases line up with TRBD2. Losses at the gene ends were 1 base for V and 0 bases for J; bases not matched to a gene: 2. The CDR3 has 16 amino acids. In germline, CDR1 is MGHRA, CDR2 YSYEKL. The CDR3 sequence: CASSQARGSNTGELFF. The CDR3 coding sequence is TGCGCCAGCAGCCAAGCGCGGGGGTCGAACACCGGGGAGCTGTTTTTT.

The rearrangement links TRBV6-4 to TRBJ1-1, with TRBD1 identical over 9 bases. The germline V gene has CDR1 MRHNA and CDR2 SNTAGT. The CDR3 is made up of 14 amino acids. J gave up 7 bases and V 6 bases, and 9 bases lay outside the gene matches. The CDR3 sequence is CASRADRGAGEAFF. The CDR3 DNA sequence: TGTGCCAGCAGGGCCGACAGGGGGGCGGGTGAAGCTTTCTTT.

The V call is TRBV3-1 (or the pseudogene TRBV3-2), the J call TRBJ2-1; possibly TRBD1 or TRBD2 for D (5 bases each). The germline gives CDR1 LGHDT, CDR2 YNNKEL (reference sequence). The germline V and J ends were trimmed by 5 bases and 2 bases, with 22 bases remaining between them. The CDR3 sequence is 18 residues long. This CDR3 reads CASSNPPGRAPTYNEQFF. CDR3 DNA: TGTGCCAGCAGCAACCCCCCGGGGCGGGCCCCTACCTACAATGAGCAGTTCTTC.

The V call is TRBV5-8, the J call TRBJ1-3; no firm D call. CDR1 is SGHTS, CDR2 YDEGEE, per germline. Trimming pared 3 bases from V and 4 bases from J, leaving 2 bases between. The CDR3 has 11 amino acids. The CDR3 coding sequence is TGTGCCAGCAGCTACGGAAACACCATATATTTT. Its translation: CASSYGNTIYF.

CDR3 coding DNA: TGTGCCAGCAGCGCAGCGGGGGGGCGGGAGACCCAGTACTTC. Translation: CASSAAGGRETQYF. V usage is TRBV9 and J usage is TRBJ2-5, with 10 bases that match TRBD2. CDR1 is SGDLS, CDR2 YYNGEE, per germline. With 3 bases clipped from V and 5 bases from J, the junction kept 4 bases outside the gene matches. The CDR3 consists of 14 residues.

V usage is TRBV28 and J usage is TRBJ2-7; 12 nucleotides line up with TRBD1. The CDR3 runs 17 residues. The ends lost 5 bases at V and 7 bases at J; junction bases unmatched: 15. CDR1 is MDHEN, CDR2 SYDVKM, per germline. CDR3 sequence reads: CASSLFGSGQGAGEQYF. In DNA form, the CDR3 reads TGTGCCAGCAGTCTATTCGGTTCGGGACAGGGGGCAGGGGAGCAGTACTTC.

J is TRBJ1-1 and V is TRBV11-3, with 7 bases aligning to TRBD1. Per germline, CDR1 SGHNT and CDR2 YENEEA. This CDR3 comprises 13 residues. V lost 5 bases to trimming and J lost 8 bases; unmatched junction nucleotides: 8. The CDR3 reads CASSLTGKGEAFF. The CDR3 DNA sequence: TGTGCCAGCAGCCTGACAGGGAAGGGAGAAGCTTTCTTT.

The rearrangement joins TRBV11-2 to TRBJ1-5; D remains unclear. Germline-derived CDR1 and CDR2 are SGHAT and FQNNGV. CDR3 length equals 13 residues. V lost 2 bases and J 3 bases, leaving 5 bases between the germline ends. In DNA, the CDR3 is TGTGCCAGCAGCTTAAAGGACAATCAGCCCCAGCATTTT. Translated: CASSLKDNQPQHF.

This clone was counted a single time. J is TRBJ1-1 and V is TRBV7-3; a weak D match, TRBD1 (5 bases). Trimming removed 2 bases from V and 3 bases from J, with 7 bases in between. The CDR3 is 13 residues long. Germline V gives CDR1 SGHTA, CDR2 FQGTGA. CDR3 loop: CASSLQGDTEAFF. As DNA, the CDR3 is TGTGCCAGCAGCTTACAGGGCGACACTGAAGCTTTCTTT.

The gene calls are TRBV7-2 and TRBJ1-1; D is ambiguous. Looked up from germline, CDR1 is SGHTA and CDR2 is FQGNSA. V was trimmed by 4 bases and J by 1 base, leaving 10 bases between them. The CDR3 runs 14 residues. The chain's CDR3 is CASSSLVGNTEAFF. CDR3 in DNA: TGTGCCAGCAGCTCTCTCGTGGGGAACACTGAAGCTTTCTTT.

The chain links TRBV28 to TRBJ1-2, with D perhaps TRBD1 (5 bases). CDR1 is MDHEN, CDR2 SYDVKM, per germline. CDR3 length: 13 residues. V lost 6 bases and J lost 4, with 12 bases in between. As DNA, the CDR3 is TGTGCCAGCAGAAACGGGGACGGCTATGGCTACACCTTC. It codes for CASRNGDGYGYTF.

The chain employs TRBV6-5 and TRBJ1-1; D remains ambiguous. The CDR3 is made up of 11 amino acids. The germline V gene encodes CDR1 MNHEY and CDR2 SVGAGI. Between the trimmed V and J ends, which lost 2 bases and 4 bases, there was a span of 2 bases. In nucleotides, the CDR3 is TGTGCCAGCAGTTACGGCACTGAAGCTTTCTTT. Encoded protein: CASSYGTEAFF.

The chain recombines TRBV7-9 with TRBJ1-6, with a weak D call TRBD1 (5 bases). Trimming stripped 0 bases from V and 4 bases from J, with 7 bases between. This CDR3 comprises 15 residues. Looked up from germline, CDR1 is SEHNR and CDR2 is FQNEAQ (reference sequence). This CDR3 reads CASSLAGPYNSPLHF. The CDR3, as DNA: TGTGCCAGCAGCTTAGCGGGACCTTATAATTCACCCCTCCACTTT.